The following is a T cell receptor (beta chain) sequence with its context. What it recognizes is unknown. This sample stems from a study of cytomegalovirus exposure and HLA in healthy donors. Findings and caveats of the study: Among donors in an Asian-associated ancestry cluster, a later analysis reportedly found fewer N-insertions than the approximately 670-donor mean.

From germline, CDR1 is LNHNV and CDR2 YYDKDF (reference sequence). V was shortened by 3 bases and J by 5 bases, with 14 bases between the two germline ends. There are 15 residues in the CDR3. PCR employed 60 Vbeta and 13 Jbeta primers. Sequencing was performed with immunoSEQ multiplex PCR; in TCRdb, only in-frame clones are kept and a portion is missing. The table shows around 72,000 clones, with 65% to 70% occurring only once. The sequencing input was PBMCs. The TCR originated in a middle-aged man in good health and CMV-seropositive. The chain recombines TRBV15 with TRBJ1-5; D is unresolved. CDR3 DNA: TGTGCCACCAGCAGGGCCCGACCAACAGATCAGCCCCAGCATTTT. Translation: CATSRARPTDQPQHF.